A single TCR beta chain is shown here with its context. Some clones are missing from TCRdb's copy, which holds only in-frame ones; the method was immunoSEQ multiplex PCR. The sample holds about 130,000 clones, approximately 86% seen once. The sample originates from a study of blood T cell repertoires in COVID-19. About the research overall: From the United States, Italy and Spain came samples of acute and convalescent COVID-19. PBMCs, B-cell-depleted T cells, or T cells were the source of the cDNA or gDNA that made up the material.

Germline CDR1 reads MGHRA; CDR2 reads YSYEKL. CDR3 length equals 15 residues. Trimming at V came to 4 bases and at J to 4 bases, leaving 6 bases not matched to a gene. The source material was peripheral blood. The clonotype comes from a woman in her forties or fifties who had recovered from COVID-19. The rearrangement uses TRBV4-1 and TRBJ2-4; the match to TRBD1 covers 8 bases. The CDR3 nucleotides read TGCGCCAGCAGCCGTCTACGGACAGGGAAAAACATTCAGTACTTC. Translating it yields CASSRLRTGKNIQYF.